This entry lists 10 T cell receptor beta chains sequenced from one sample in a study of beta chain features in type 1 diabetes. The isolated RNA, all of it, was reverse transcribed, so expressed TCRB transcripts were what got sequenced. Sequencing was performed with immunoSEQ multiplex PCR; in TCRdb, only in-frame clones are kept and a portion is missing. This sample has over 15,000 clones; approximately 55% occur once, and the top ten carry roughly 0.45%. The sample comprised stem cell memory CD4+ T cells from blood. Receptors were obtained from a woman aged 18-30 years in good health.

This chain connects TRBV6-1 to TRBJ1-5, with 7 bases matching TRBD1. CDR3 length: 16 amino acids. Germline lookup yields CDR1 MNHNS and CDR2 SASEGT. V was pared by 4 bases and J by 3 bases, with 9 bases of the junction left unmatched. The CDR3 DNA follows: TGTGCCAGCAGTGGGGCCCGGGACAGCTACAATCAGCCCCAGCATTTT. It encodes CASSGARDSYNQPQHF.

The chain recombines TRBV9 with TRBJ2-3, with D tentatively TRBD2 (6 bases). CDR3 length: 16 residues. Trimming cost V 3 bases and J 0 bases, with 14 bases left between them. Germline V gives CDR1 SGDLS, CDR2 YYNGEE. CDR3 protein: CASSDLAASSTDTQYF. The CDR3 coding sequence is TGTGCCAGCAGCGATTTAGCGGCCTCTAGCACAGATACGCAGTATTTT.

V usage is TRBV5-1 and J usage is TRBJ2-7, with D tentatively TRBD2 (6 bases). This CDR3 region has 15 residues. CDR1 is SGHRS, CDR2 YFSETQ, per germline. Trimming shortened V by 0 bases and J by 0 bases, and 10 bases separated the two germline ends. DNA of the CDR3: TGCGCCAGCAGCTTGGTTACGGGGGACTCCTACGAGCAGTACTTC. Translated: CASSLVTGDSYEQYF.

The chain couples TRBV7-8 to TRBJ2-3; D perhaps matches TRBD2 (5 bases). This CDR3 contains 17 residues. Germline V gene lookup returns CDR1 SGHVS and CDR2 FQNEAQ. Trimming shortened V by 1 base and J by 0 bases, and 14 bases separated the two germline ends. The CDR3 DNA is TGTGCCAGCAGCTTAGGCCGAGCGGTTTCTAGCACAGATACGCAGTATTTT. Its translation is CASSLGRAVSSTDTQYF. Full variable domain (rest looked up from reference TRBV7-8 and TRBJ2-3): GAGVSQSPRYKVAKRGQDVALRCDPISGHVSLFWYQQALGQGPEFLTYFQNEAQLDKSGLPSDRFFAERPEGSVSTLKIQRTQQEDSAVYLCASSLGRAVSSTDTQYFGPGTRLTVL.

The rearrangement joins TRBV2 to TRBJ2-3; 9 bases fit TRBD2. V trimming: 8 bases; J trimming: 0 bases; junction bases outside the gene matches: 9. This CDR3 region has 16 residues. The germline gives CDR1 SNHLY, CDR2 FYNNEI. The CDR3 nucleotides are TGTGCCAGCTTGCTCAGCGGGGGGACTAGCACAGATACGCAGTATTTT. This codes for CASLLSGGTSTDTQYF. Full variable domain (outside the CDR3, taken from reference TRBV2 and TRBJ2-3): EPEVTQTPSHQVTQMGQEVILRCVPISNHLYFYWYRQILGQKVEFLVSFYNNEISEKSEIFDDQFSVERPDGSNFTLKIRSTKLEDSAMYFCASLLSGGTSTDTQYFGPGTRLTVL.

The chain combines TRBV5-1 with TRBJ2-1; 15 nucleotides agree with TRBD2. Germline V gene lookup returns CDR1 SGHRS and CDR2 YFSETQ. The CDR3 consists of 17 residues. Trimming removed 1 base from V and 6 bases from J; junction bases left unmatched: 5. CDR3 sequence reads: CASSLWTSGRAGNEQFF. The CDR3, as DNA: TGCGCCAGCAGCTTGTGGACTAGCGGGAGGGCCGGCAATGAGCAGTTCTTC.

The chain couples TRBV19 to TRBJ2-7; TRBD2 matches at 9 bases. The J segment lost 3 bases and the V segment lost 3 bases, leaving 6 bases of the junction unmatched. Per the germline V gene, CDR1 is LNHDA and CDR2 is SQIVND (reference sequence). There are 15 residues in the CDR3. CDR3 residues: CASSIRASGNYEQYF. In DNA form, the CDR3 reads TGTGCCAGTAGTATTAGGGCTAGCGGGAACTACGAGCAGTACTTC.

In this sample, this clone turned up a few times. The chain carries TRBV30 and TRBJ2-7; 10 bases are shared with TRBD1. CDR1 is GTSNPN, CDR2 SVGIG, per germline (reference sequence). The CDR3 contains 15 residues. Trimming removed 0 bases from V and 4 bases from J; junction bases left unmatched: 6. CDR3 DNA sequence: TGTGCCTGGAGTGTACATGGGACAGGGGTATACGAGCAGTACTTC. Protein: CAWSVHGTGVYEQYF. The whole variable domain, filled in from reference TRBV30 and TRBJ2-7, reads SQTIHQWPATLVQPVGSPLSLECTVEGTSNPNLYWYRQAAGRGLQLLFYSVGIGQISSEVPQNLSASRPQDRQFILSSKKLLLSDSGFYLCAWSVHGTGVYEQYFGPGTRLTVT.

The CDR3, as DNA: TGTGCCAGTAGGGACAGGCATGGACGTCGTGAAGCTTTCTTT. It yields the protein CASRDRHGRREAFF. The chain recombines TRBV19 with TRBJ1-1; 7 nucleotides line up with TRBD1. Trimming at V came to 6 bases and at J to 7 bases, leaving 11 bases not matched to a gene. Germline-derived CDR1 and CDR2 are LNHDA and SQIVND (reference sequence). CDR3 length equals 14 residues.

This clone occurred a few times. J is TRBJ2-5 and V is TRBV5-1; a possible D gene is TRBD2 (6 bases). CDR1 is SGHRS and CDR2 is YFSETQ in the germline V gene. The CDR3 is 13 amino acids. The V and J ends lost 4 bases and 4 bases respectively, with 11 bases between them. The CDR3 DNA reads as TGCGCCAGCAGCCAAAACGGGGGAGAGACCCAGTACTTC. It is translated as CASSQNGGETQYF.